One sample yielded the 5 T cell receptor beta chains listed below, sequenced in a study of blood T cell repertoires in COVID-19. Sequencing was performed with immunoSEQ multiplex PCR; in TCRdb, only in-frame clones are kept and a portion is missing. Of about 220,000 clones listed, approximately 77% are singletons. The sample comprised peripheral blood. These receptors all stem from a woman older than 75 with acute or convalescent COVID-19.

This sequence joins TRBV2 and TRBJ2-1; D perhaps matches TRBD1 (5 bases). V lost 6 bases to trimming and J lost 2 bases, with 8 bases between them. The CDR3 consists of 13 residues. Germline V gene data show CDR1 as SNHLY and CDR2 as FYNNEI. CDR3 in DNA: TGTGCCAGCAGAACAGGCCCCTACAATGAGCAGTTCTTC. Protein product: CASRTGPYNEQFF.

The CDR3 is CASSQQENYGYTF. The CDR3 nucleotides are TGTGCCAGCAGCCAACAGGAGAACTATGGCTACACCTTC. The chain is built from TRBV12-3 or TRBV12-4 and TRBJ1-2; tentatively, D is TRBD1 (5 bases). The CDR3 sequence is 13 residues long. With 6 bases removed from V and 2 bases from J, the gap between germline ends came to 10 bases.

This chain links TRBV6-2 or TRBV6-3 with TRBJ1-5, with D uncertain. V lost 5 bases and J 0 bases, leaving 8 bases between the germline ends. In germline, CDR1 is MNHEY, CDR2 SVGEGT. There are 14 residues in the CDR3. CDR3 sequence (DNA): TGTGCCAGCAGTGGACTCAGTAGCAATCAGCCCCAGCATTTT. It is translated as CASSGLSSNQPQHF.

The DNA for the CDR3 is TGCGCCAGCAGCTTGGGGACAGACTATGAAAAACTGTTTTTT. Protein sequence: CASSLGTDYEKLFF. The chain recombines TRBV5-1 with TRBJ1-4, with D perhaps matching TRBD1 (6 bases). Trimming shortened V by 0 bases and J by 6 bases, and 9 bases separated the two germline ends. The CDR3 is 14 amino acids. Looked up from germline, CDR1 is SGHRS and CDR2 is YFSETQ.

The CDR3 region is CASSLDRSFNQPQHF. As DNA, the CDR3 is TGTGCCAGCAGTCTCGACAGGAGCTTTAATCAGCCCCAGCATTTT. The chain couples TRBV6-5 to TRBJ1-5, with D tentatively TRBD1 (6 bases). The CDR3 extends over 15 amino acids. Germline values: CDR1 MNHEY, CDR2 SVGAGI. Trimming cost V 5 bases and J 4 bases, with 15 bases left between them.